This record covers a single TCR beta chain. Antigen: not known. Germline values: CDR1 ENHRY, CDR2 SYGVKD. V lost 10 bases to trimming and J lost 1 base, with 7 bases between them. The CDR3 is 11 residues long. TCRdb ran MiXCR on the 5' RACE reads and lists one entry per CDR3 protein. The sample lists about 54,000 distinct CDR3 sequences; 15% to 20% were seen once. Study findings and constraints: Whole repertoires were not studied in the larger cohort, only one V-J beta rearrangement.

This sequence joins TRBV10-3 and TRBJ1-1; D possibly corresponds to TRBD1 (6 bases). This sequence was found in a female donor with breast cancer. Material: naive CD4+ T cells sorted from blood. The sample's subset: naive CD4+ T cells, CD4+CD45RA+CD25-. DNA of the CDR3: TGTGCCACCAGGGGGAACACTGAAGCTTTCTTT. As protein: CATRGNTEAFF.